The subject of this entry is one T cell receptor (beta chain). Under the authors' procedure: Using reference gene primer amplification, nucleated cell counts were estimated. Libraries were prepared by immunoSEQ multiplex PCR; TCRdb keeps only in-frame clonotypes and omits some of them. The D gene and trimming were derived from the DNA, and the V and J assignments and clone size from that table. The sample holds approximately 300,000 clones, around 84% seen once. These data originate in a study of blood T cell repertoires in COVID-19. After removal of 4 bases from V and 1 base from J, the junction contained 3 bases not matched to a gene. The CDR3 runs to 14 residues. Germline V gene data show CDR1 as SGHRS and CDR2 as YFSETQ. Participants' reported clinical history set cohort assignment.

The sequence was obtained from a woman under 30 who had recovered from COVID-19. Sequencing was carried out using PBMCs or T cells enriched from blood (not recorded which). V usage is TRBV5-1 and J usage is TRBJ1-1, with 8 bases fitting TRBD1. The CDR3 sequence is CASSPDRANTEAFF. The CDR3 DNA follows: TGCGCCAGCAGCCCGGACAGGGCGAACACTGAAGCTTTCTTT.